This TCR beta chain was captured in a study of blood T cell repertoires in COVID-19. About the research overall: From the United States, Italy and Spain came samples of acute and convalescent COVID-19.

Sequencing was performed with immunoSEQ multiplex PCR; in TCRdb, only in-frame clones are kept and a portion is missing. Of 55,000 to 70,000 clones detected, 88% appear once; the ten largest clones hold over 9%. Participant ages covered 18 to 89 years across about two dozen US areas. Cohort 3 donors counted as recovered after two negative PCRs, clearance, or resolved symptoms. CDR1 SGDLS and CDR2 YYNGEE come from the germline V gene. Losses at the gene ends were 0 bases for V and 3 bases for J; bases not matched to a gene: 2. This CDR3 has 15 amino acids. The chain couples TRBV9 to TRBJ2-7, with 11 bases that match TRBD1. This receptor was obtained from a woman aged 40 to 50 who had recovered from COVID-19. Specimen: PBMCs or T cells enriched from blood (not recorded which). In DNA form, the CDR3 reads TGTGCCAGCAGCGTAGGGACAGGGGGCGTCTACGAGCAGTACTTC. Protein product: CASSVGTGGVYEQYF.